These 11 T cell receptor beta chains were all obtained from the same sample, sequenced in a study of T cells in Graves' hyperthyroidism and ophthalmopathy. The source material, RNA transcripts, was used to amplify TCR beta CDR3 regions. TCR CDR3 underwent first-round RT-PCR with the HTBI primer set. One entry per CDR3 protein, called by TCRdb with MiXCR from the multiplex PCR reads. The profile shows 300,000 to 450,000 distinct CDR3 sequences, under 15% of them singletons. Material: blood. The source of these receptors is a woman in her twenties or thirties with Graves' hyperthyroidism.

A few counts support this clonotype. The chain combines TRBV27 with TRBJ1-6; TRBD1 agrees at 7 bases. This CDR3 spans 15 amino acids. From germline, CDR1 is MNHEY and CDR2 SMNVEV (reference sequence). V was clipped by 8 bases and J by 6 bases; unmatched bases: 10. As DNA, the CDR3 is TGTGCCAGCGCCGAGACAGGGTATGGTAATTCACCCCTCCACTTT. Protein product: CASAETGYGNSPLHF.

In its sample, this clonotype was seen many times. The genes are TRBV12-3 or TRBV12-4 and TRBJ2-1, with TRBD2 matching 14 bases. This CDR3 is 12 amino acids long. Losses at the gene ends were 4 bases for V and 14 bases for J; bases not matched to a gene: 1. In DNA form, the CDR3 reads TGTGCCAGCAGTTGGGGACTAGCGGGAGAGTTCTTC. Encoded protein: CASSWGLAGEFF.

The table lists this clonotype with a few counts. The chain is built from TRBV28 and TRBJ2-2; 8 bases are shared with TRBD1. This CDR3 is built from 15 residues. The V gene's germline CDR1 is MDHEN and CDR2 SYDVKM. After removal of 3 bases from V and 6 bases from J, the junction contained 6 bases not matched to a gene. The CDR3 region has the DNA TGTGCCAGCAGTTTGCCAGGACAGGGATCCGGGGAGCTGTTTTTT. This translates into CASSLPGQGSGELFF.

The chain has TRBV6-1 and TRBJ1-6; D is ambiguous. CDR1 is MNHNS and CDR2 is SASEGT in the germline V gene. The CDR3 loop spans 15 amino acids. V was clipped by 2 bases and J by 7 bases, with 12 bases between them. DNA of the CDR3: TGTGCCAGCAGTGAACGGGTGTGGAGGAATTCACCCCTCCACTTT. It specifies CASSERVWRNSPLHF.

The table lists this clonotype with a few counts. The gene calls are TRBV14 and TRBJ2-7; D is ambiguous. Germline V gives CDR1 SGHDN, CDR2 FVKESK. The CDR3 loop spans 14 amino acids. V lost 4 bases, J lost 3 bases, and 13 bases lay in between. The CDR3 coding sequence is TGTGCCAGCAGCCCTCGTGGATATGGCTACGAGCAGTACTTC. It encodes CASSPRGYGYEQYF. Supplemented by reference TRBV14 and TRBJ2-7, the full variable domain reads EAGVTQFPSHSVIEKGQTVTLRCDPISGHDNLYWYRRVMGKEIKFLLHFVKESKQDESGMPNNRFLAERTGGTYSTLKVQPAELEDSGVYFCASSPRGYGYEQYFGPGTRLTVT.

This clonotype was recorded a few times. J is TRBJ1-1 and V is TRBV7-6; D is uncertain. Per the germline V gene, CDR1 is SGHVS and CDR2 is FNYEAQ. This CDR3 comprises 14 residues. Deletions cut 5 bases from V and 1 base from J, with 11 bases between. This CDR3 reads CASSLEAQNTEAFF. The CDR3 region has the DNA TGTGCCAGCAGCCTAGAGGCCCAGAACACTGAAGCTTTCTTT.

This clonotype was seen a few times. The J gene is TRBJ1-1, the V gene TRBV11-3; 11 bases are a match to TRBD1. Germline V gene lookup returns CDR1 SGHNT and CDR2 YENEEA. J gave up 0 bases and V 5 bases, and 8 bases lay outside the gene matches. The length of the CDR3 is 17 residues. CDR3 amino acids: CASSQGQGAGLNTEAFF. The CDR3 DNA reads TGTGCCAGCAGCCAAGGACAGGGGGCGGGGTTGAACACTGAAGCTTTCTTT.

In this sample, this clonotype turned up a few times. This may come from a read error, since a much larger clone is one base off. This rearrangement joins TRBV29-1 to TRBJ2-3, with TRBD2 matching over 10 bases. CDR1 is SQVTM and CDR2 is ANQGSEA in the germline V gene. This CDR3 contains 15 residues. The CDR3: CGVVRLAGATDTQYF. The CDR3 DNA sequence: TGCGGCGTTGTAAGGCTAGCGGGAGCCACAGATACGCAGTATTTT.

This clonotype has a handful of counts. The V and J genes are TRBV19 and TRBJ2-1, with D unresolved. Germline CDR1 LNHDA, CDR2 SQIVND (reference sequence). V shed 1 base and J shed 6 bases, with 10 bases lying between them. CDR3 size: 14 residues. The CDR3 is CASSIAPVTNEQFF. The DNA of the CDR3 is TGTGCCAGTAGTATAGCGCCGGTTACCAATGAGCAGTTCTTC. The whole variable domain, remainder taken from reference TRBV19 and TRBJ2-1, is DGGITQSPKYLFRKEGQNVTLSCEQNLNHDAMYWYRQDPGQGLRLIYYSQIVNDFQKGDIAEGYSVSREKKESFPLTVTSAQKNPTAFYLCASSIAPVTNEQFFGPGTRLTVL.

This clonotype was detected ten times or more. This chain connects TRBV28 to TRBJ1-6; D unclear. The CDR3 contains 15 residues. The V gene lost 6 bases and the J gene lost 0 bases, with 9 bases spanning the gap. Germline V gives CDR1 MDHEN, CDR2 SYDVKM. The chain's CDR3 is CASSPGGSYNSPLHF. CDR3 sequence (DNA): TGTGCCAGCAGCCCCGGCGGCTCCTATAATTCACCCCTCCACTTT.

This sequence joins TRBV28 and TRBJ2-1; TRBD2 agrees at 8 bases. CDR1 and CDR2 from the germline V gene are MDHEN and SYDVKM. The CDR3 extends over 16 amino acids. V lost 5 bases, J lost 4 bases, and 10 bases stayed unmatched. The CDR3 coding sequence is TGTGCCAGCAGTCTCGGACTAGCCCTATATTACAATGAGCAGTTCTTC. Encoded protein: CASSLGLALYYNEQFF. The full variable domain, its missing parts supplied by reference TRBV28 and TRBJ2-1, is DVKVTQSSRYLVKRTGEKVFLECVQDMDHENMFWYRQDPGLGLRLIYFSYDVKMKEKGDIPEGYSVSREKKERFSLILESASTNQTSMYLCASSLGLALYYNEQFFGPGTRLTVL.